This T cell receptor (beta chain) was documented in a study of cytomegalovirus exposure and HLA in healthy donors. Study information: The early release's HLA-typed donors yielded approximately 85 million unique TCRs.

The germline V gene has CDR1 SGHVS and CDR2 FNYEAQ. Trimming at V came to 2 bases and at J to 2 bases, leaving 3 bases not matched to a gene. The CDR3 is 17 residues long. Study-wide points: Roughly even sequencing depth across donors was the assumption behind the presence/absence analyses.

In regard to this clone: Its target is unknown.

Vbeta (60) and Jbeta (13) primers were used in the PCR. Produced via immunoSEQ multiplex PCR; TCRdb's table is partial and in-frame only. This sample has some 120,000 clones, with roughly four fifths found just once. The specimen was PBMCs. The chain is built from TRBV7-6 and TRBJ2-2, with 12 bases aligning to TRBD2. The sequence derives from a woman aged 50 to 65 in good health and CMV-seropositive. The CDR3 DNA reads as TGTGCCAGCAGCTTACTAGCGGGGGGGAAAAACACCGGGGAGCTGTTTTTT. Translated: CASSLLAGGKNTGELFF.